The 25 T cell receptor beta chains below all came from one sample that was sequenced in a study of Graves' ophthalmopathy and Graves' hyperthyroidism. Amplifying from RNA transcripts, the study obtained TCR beta CDR3 regions. The workflow started with a first-round RT-PCR run with HTBI primers and then moved on to a second-round multiplex PCR. TCRdb re-derived calls from the multiplex PCR reads in MiXCR, one entry per CDR3 protein. Seen here are approximately 37,000 distinct CDR3 sequences, approximately 52% observed once, and the top ten hold less than 20%. The specimen sequenced was peripheral blood. The receptors derive from an adult man with Graves' ophthalmopathy.

V usage is TRBV12-3 or TRBV12-4 and J usage is TRBJ1-2, with D unclear. The CDR3 is 14 amino acids. The germline V and J ends were trimmed by 5 bases and 7 bases, with 17 bases remaining between them. As DNA, the CDR3 is TGTGCCAGCAGTCTAATCCGACGAGAATCTGGCTACACCTTC. Translating it yields CASSLIRRESGYTF.

V gene TRBV5-8 combines with J gene TRBJ1-1; 7 positions match TRBD1. CDR3 length: 15 amino acids. Per germline, CDR1 SGHTS and CDR2 YDEGEE. With V trimmed by 4 bases and J by 0 bases, 6 bases remained unmatched. The CDR3 DNA reads as TGTGCCAGCAGCCCCGCAGGGGGGATGAACACTGAAGCTTTCTTT. It encodes CASSPAGGMNTEAFF.

The chain combines TRBV20-1 with TRBJ2-7; 10 nucleotides agree with TRBD2. The V and J ends lost 5 bases and 1 base, in that order; junction bases with no gene match: 17. From germline, CDR1 is DFQATT and CDR2 SNEGSKA (reference sequence). The CDR3 is 18 residues long. The CDR3 DNA reads TGCAGTGCTCGCCCACGTCTTGGAGTAGCGGGAGGATCCTACGAGCAGTACTTC. Its protein product is CSARPRLGVAGGSYEQYF.

This clonotype was counted at least ten times. The chain uses TRBV4-1 and TRBJ2-2; 10 bases fit TRBD2. Germline CDR1 and CDR2: MGHRA and YSYEKL. The V gene end was trimmed by 5 bases and the J gene end by 2 bases; junction bases not matched to a gene: 11. CDR3 length: 18 residues. The CDR3 spells CASSEGGLAGANTGELFF. The CDR3 DNA reads as TGCGCCAGCAGCGAAGGGGGGCTAGCGGGAGCAAACACCGGGGAGCTGTTTTTT.

The chain couples TRBV6-5 to TRBJ1-1; D unresolved. V gave up 0 bases and J gave up 11 bases, with 22 bases separating them. The CDR3 spans 16 residues. Germline CDR1 MNHEY, CDR2 SVGAGI. The CDR3 DNA sequence: TGTGCCAGCAGTTACTCGCAGCTAGTTGGCGGGGTGGATGCTTTCTTT. It specifies CASSYSQLVGGVDAFF.

The chain is built from TRBV6-1 and TRBJ2-7, with D perhaps TRBD2 (6 bases). This CDR3 comprises 13 residues. The germline V gene encodes CDR1 MNHNS and CDR2 SASEGT. The DNA of the CDR3 is TGTGCCGGCAGTCCCCCCCAGCGGGACGAGCAGTACGTC. It is translated as CAGSPPQRDEQYV.

The CDR3 spells CATSHRGGNQPQHF. The CDR3 DNA reads TGTGCCACCAGCCATCGAGGGGGCAATCAGCCCCAGCATTTT. This rearrangement joins TRBV24-1 to TRBJ1-5; D possibly corresponds to TRBD1 (5 bases). The germline gives CDR1 KGHDR, CDR2 SFDVKD. This CDR3 comprises 14 residues. V lost 7 bases and J lost 2, with 11 bases in between.

As concerns this clonotype: Sequence at one end of the junction differs from germline and may be a read error. The V and J genes are TRBV2 and TRBJ2-5; D is perhaps TRBD1 (5 bases). The V gene's germline CDR1 is SNHLY and CDR2 FYNNEI. The CDR3 runs 15 residues. CDR3 DNA: TGTGCCAGCAGTGGGGGCAGGCCCACATCAGAGACCCAGCACTTC. It encodes CASSGGRPTSETQHF.

With respect to this clonotype: No conserved phenylalanine or tryptophan is present at the end of the CDR3, so a read error is the likely explanation. The chain employs TRBV24-1 and TRBJ2-4, with TRBD1 matching over 8 bases. The V gene's germline CDR1 is KGHDR and CDR2 SFDVKD. CDR3 length: 16 amino acids. The CDR3 region is CATSVGTGLAKSIQYI. In DNA form, the CDR3 reads TGTGCCACCAGTGTCGGGACAGGTCTAGCCAAAAGCATTCAGTACATC.

This clonotype was seen ten or more times. The chain has TRBV7-9 and TRBJ2-1; 12 bases match TRBD1. Germline V gives CDR1 SEHNR, CDR2 FQNEAQ (reference sequence). The V and J ends lost 5 bases and 7 bases, in that order; junction bases with no gene match: 9. This CDR3 is 16 amino acids long. CDR3 sequence: CASSTGQGAILNEQFF. CDR3 nucleotides: TGTGCCAGCAGCACGGGACAGGGGGCGATATTGAATGAGCAGTTCTTC.

This clonotype was recorded at least ten times. The chain has TRBV12-3 or TRBV12-4 and TRBJ2-2, with 10 bases fitting TRBD2. The ends lost 6 bases at V and 7 bases at J; junction bases unmatched: 8. The CDR3 has 15 amino acids. CDR3 protein: CASRRAGGLIGELFF. The CDR3 bases are TGTGCCAGCAGGAGAGCGGGGGGGCTCATCGGGGAGCTGTTTTTT.

This clonotype has at least ten counts. The J gene is TRBJ2-7, the V gene TRBV7-9, with D tentatively TRBD2 (6 bases). This CDR3 is built from 16 residues. V was trimmed by 2 bases and J by 2 bases, leaving 16 bases between them. Germline loops: CDR1 SEHNR, CDR2 FQNEAQ (reference sequence). This CDR3 is CASSLPRAGFTYEQYF. As DNA, the CDR3 is TGTGCCAGCAGCTTACCTCGGGCGGGATTCACCTACGAGCAGTACTTC.

This clonotype showed up many times. The chain carries TRBV11-1 and TRBJ2-7, with D possibly TRBD1 on 5 matching bases. There are 14 residues in the CDR3. V lost 7 bases and J lost 0, with 13 bases in between. Germline values: CDR1 SGHAT, CDR2 FQDESV (reference sequence). This CDR3 reads CASNSGSSSYEQYF. CDR3 DNA: TGTGCCAGCAACTCAGGGTCAAGCTCCTACGAGCAGTACTTC.

This clonotype was observed many times. The CDR3 sequence: CASSESGTGRETQYF. The CDR3 DNA is TGTGCCAGCAGTGAATCGGGTACAGGACGGGAGACCCAGTACTTC. The gene calls are TRBV6-1 and TRBJ2-5; the D gene is possibly TRBD1 (5 bases). This CDR3 has 15 residues. The ends were cut back, 2 bases at V and 5 bases at J, with 15 bases in the middle. CDR1 is MNHNS and CDR2 is SASEGT in the germline V gene.

This clonotype is termed medium-sized. It is likely a read error, because the conserved phenylalanine at the end of the CDR3 is missing. The DNA is left out, because the CDR3 cannot be placed on it with certainty; the CDR3 is given as TCRdb lists it. CDR3 region: CATSRVGGHDD. The V call is TRBV15, the J call TRBJ2-7; the D call in the table, TRBD2, was not verified against the DNA. The CDR3 extends over 11 residues, inclusive of both ends. CDR1 and CDR2 from the germline V gene are LNHNV and YYDKDF (reference sequence).

This clonotype was counted at least ten times. The gene calls are TRBV7-2 and TRBJ1-3; D uncertain. V was pared by 1 base and J by 0 bases, with 10 bases between. The CDR3 extends over 16 amino acids. From germline, CDR1 is SGHTA and CDR2 FQGNSA. The CDR3 spells CASSLVSASSGNTIYF. For the CDR3, the DNA is TGTGCCAGCAGCTTAGTATCCGCGAGCTCTGGAAACACCATATATTTT.

The chain recombines TRBV20-1 with TRBJ2-7, with 8 bases identical to TRBD2. CDR3 length: 15 amino acids. Germline loops: CDR1 DFQATT, CDR2 SNEGSKA (reference sequence). V was clipped by 0 bases and J by 7 bases; unmatched bases: 11. The CDR3 DNA reads as TGCAGTGCTAGAGATCCCGGGGGGGTGGCGCGTGAGCAGTACTTC. Amino acids: CSARDPGGVAREQYF.

The V gene is TRBV20-1, the J gene TRBJ2-5; TRBD1 might be the D (6 bases). Between the trimmed V and J ends, which lost 5 bases and 4 bases, there was a span of 14 bases. Germline V gene lookup returns CDR1 DFQATT and CDR2 SNEGSKA (reference sequence). The length of the CDR3 is 13 residues. CDR3 loop: CSAGGQGRETQYF. CDR3 nucleotide sequence: TGCAGTGCTGGCGGCCAGGGGAGAGAGACCCAGTACTTC.

This chain connects TRBV11-2 to TRBJ2-3; 10 bases map to TRBD2. Germline V gene lookup returns CDR1 SGHAT and CDR2 FQNNGV. Unmatched junction bases numbered 1, after V lost 3 bases and J lost 1 base. The length of the CDR3 is 15 residues. This chain's CDR3 is CASSFGTSGTDTQYF. The CDR3 coding sequence is TGTGCCAGCAGCTTCGGGACTAGCGGCACAGATACGCAGTATTTT.

This clonotype was detected ten times or more. This chain joins TRBV5-1 and TRBJ2-1; D uncertain. Germline V lookup: CDR1 SGHRS, CDR2 YFSETQ. This CDR3 is built from 14 residues. V shed 1 base and J shed 7 bases, with 12 bases lying between them. CDR3 in amino acids: CASSLLASSNEQFF. In DNA form, the CDR3 reads TGCGCCAGCAGCTTGTTAGCCAGCTCGAATGAGCAGTTCTTC.

In this sample, this clonotype turned up a few times. The rearrangement uses TRBV20-1 and TRBJ1-5; D is ambiguous. This CDR3 is 14 amino acids long. CDR1 and CDR2 from the germline V gene are DFQATT and SNEGSKA (reference sequence). V lost 3 bases and J lost 0, with 9 bases in between. The CDR3 DNA sequence: TGCAGTGCTAGTAGACGGTATAGCAATCAGCCCCAGCATTTT. Translated, it gives CSASRRYSNQPQHF.

The V and J genes are TRBV10-3 and TRBJ1-3; tentative D call: TRBD1 (5 bases). The CDR3 has 16 amino acids. Germline values: CDR1 ENHRY, CDR2 SYGVKD. Trimming shortened V by 4 bases and J by 0 bases, and 13 bases separated the two germline ends. CDR3 protein: CAISVKGSRSGNTIYF. Here the CDR3 DNA reads TGTGCCATCAGTGTAAAGGGGAGCCGCTCTGGAAACACCATATATTTT.

Many counts were recorded for this clonotype. The chain uses TRBV7-9 and TRBJ1-3, with 7 bases matching TRBD1. In germline, CDR1 is SEHNR, CDR2 FQNEAQ (reference sequence). The V segment lost 1 base and the J segment 2 bases; nucleotides outside the gene matches: 5. The CDR3 is 16 amino acids. For the CDR3, the DNA is TGTGCCAGCAGCTTAGGTACAGGGGTGGCTGGAAACACCATATATTTT. Protein product: CASSLGTGVAGNTIYF.

This clonotype was recorded many times. The chain links TRBV9 to TRBJ2-7; tentatively, D is TRBD2 (7 bases). V was trimmed by 3 bases and J by 2 bases, leaving 12 bases between them. This CDR3 comprises 14 residues. CDR1 and CDR2 (germline): SGDLS, YYNGEE. Here the CDR3 DNA reads TGTGCCAGCAGCGCGGGGGGCACCCCCTACGAGCAGTACTTC. The encoded protein is CASSAGGTPYEQYF.

Note on this clonotype: An end of the junction does not agree with germline; a read error may underlie this. The V and J genes are TRBV14 and TRBJ1-1; 7 bases are a match to TRBD1. Per germline, CDR1 SGHDN and CDR2 FVKESK. There are 16 residues in the CDR3. For the CDR3, the DNA is TGTGCCAGCAGCCCCGGGACAGATAGGTATGGCACTGAAGCGTTCTTT. This translates into CASSPGTDRYGTEAFF.